The entry below describes one T cell receptor (beta chain). Its matching antigen is unknown. The germline CDR1 and CDR2 sequences are MNHNS and SASEGT. Trimming pared 8 bases from V and 5 bases from J, leaving 10 bases between. The CDR3 consists of 13 residues. The data are from a study of T cell repertoires in cytomegalovirus infection. Study-wide background: Matching HLA type, along with CMV infection, was indicated by public TCR beta signatures.

TCRdb fed the reads into MiXCR, producing one record per CDR3 protein. The sample lists some 110,000 distinct CDR3 sequences, around 10% occurring once. The receptor comes from a human donor in good health (CMV status not recorded). Some clones in this sample may be carry-over from other donors' samples. The source material was PBMCs, sequenced either directly or after in vitro stimulation (not recorded which). The genes are TRBV6-1 and TRBJ1-6; tentatively, D is TRBD1 (6 bases). CDR3 in amino acids: CASRQENNSPLHF. The CDR3 DNA reads TGTGCCAGCCGACAGGAGAATAATTCACCCCTCCACTTT.